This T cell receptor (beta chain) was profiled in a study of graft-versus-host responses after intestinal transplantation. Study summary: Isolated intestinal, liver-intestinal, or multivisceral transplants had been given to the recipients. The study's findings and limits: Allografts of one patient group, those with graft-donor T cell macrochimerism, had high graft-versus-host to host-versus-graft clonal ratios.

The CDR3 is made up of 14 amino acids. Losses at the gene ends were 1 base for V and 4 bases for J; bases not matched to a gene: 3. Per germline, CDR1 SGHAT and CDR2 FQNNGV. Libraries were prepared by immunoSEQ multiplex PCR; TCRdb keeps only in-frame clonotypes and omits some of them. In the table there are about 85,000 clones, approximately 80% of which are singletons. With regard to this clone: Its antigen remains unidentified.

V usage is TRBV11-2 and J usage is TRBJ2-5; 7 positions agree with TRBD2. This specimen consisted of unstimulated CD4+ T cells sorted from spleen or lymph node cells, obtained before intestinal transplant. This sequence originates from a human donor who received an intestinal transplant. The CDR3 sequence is CASSLGSGRETQYF. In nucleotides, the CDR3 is TGTGCCAGCAGCTTAGGTAGCGGGCGAGAGACCCAGTACTTC.